These 6 T cell receptor beta chains share one sample of origin, sequenced in a study of blood T cell repertoires in COVID-19. The repertoire was sequenced with immunoSEQ multiplex PCR; TCRdb's copy has only in-frame clones and lacks some. The data show approximately 240,000 clones, 65% to 80% seen once. The sample was peripheral blood. All receptors come from a woman aged 40 to 50 with active or convalescent COVID-19.

This chain uses TRBV2 with TRBJ1-3; D is uncertain. The CDR3 is 14 residues long. CDR1 SNHLY and CDR2 FYNNEI come from the germline V gene. V was shortened by 1 base and J by 5 bases, with 9 bases between the two germline ends. The CDR3 DNA is TGTGCCAGCAGTGAAGTGGGCAGTAGAAACACCATATATTTT. Translation gives CASSEVGSRNTIYF.

This sequence joins TRBV3-1 (or the pseudogene TRBV3-2) and TRBJ2-1, with D possibly TRBD2 on 5 matching bases. The V end lost 3 bases, the J end lost 9 bases, and 6 bases lay between the germline ends. The CDR3 sequence is 11 residues long. Germline V gene sequence: CDR1 LGHDT, CDR2 YNNKEL (reference sequence). The chain's CDR3 is CASSHAGEQFF. The CDR3 DNA follows: TGTGCCAGCAGCCACGCGGGTGAGCAGTTCTTC.

This clone was counted only a few times. The chain has TRBV6-5 and TRBJ2-5; maybe TRBD2 (6 bases). The CDR3 spans 15 residues. In germline, CDR1 is MNHEY, CDR2 SVGAGI. V was shortened by 5 bases and J by 1 base, with 14 bases between the two germline ends. The CDR3 is CASSMAGLGQETQYF. CDR3 nucleotides: TGTGCCAGCAGTATGGCGGGGCTGGGCCAAGAGACCCAGTACTTC.

This chain links TRBV30 with TRBJ1-3; a possible D gene is TRBD1 (6 bases). CDR1 is GTSNPN and CDR2 is SVGIG in the germline V gene (reference sequence). Trimming cost V 5 bases and J 4 bases, with 15 bases left between them. CDR3 size: 14 residues. The CDR3 nucleotides read TGTGCCTGGTTGGCTGGGGGCGCGGGAAACACCATATATTTT. Its protein product is CAWLAGGAGNTIYF. Supplemented by reference TRBV30 and TRBJ1-3, the full variable domain reads SQTIHQWPATLVQPVGSPLSLECTVEGTSNPNLYWYRQAAGRGLQLLFYSVGIGQISSEVPQNLSASRPQDRQFILSSKKLLLSDSGFYLCAWLAGGAGNTIYFGEGSWLTVV.

This clone was observed a handful of times. This chain uses TRBV3-1 (or the pseudogene TRBV3-2) with TRBJ1-1, with D maybe TRBD1 (6 bases). Germline assignment: CDR1 LGHDT and CDR2 YNNKEL (reference sequence). V gave up 4 bases and J gave up 0 bases, with 12 bases separating them. The CDR3 runs to 15 residues. The CDR3 sequence is CASSRGGLVNTEAFF. Written as DNA, the CDR3 is TGTGCCAGCAGCCGGGGGGGGCTGGTGAACACTGAAGCTTTCTTT.

This chain links TRBV7-2 with TRBJ2-1; no definite D call. This CDR3 is 13 amino acids long. Trimming stripped 0 bases from V and 4 bases from J, with 4 bases between. The germline V gene has CDR1 SGHTA and CDR2 FQGNSA. The CDR3 is CASSLASYNEQFF. The DNA for the CDR3 is TGTGCCAGCAGCTTAGCCAGTTACAATGAGCAGTTCTTC.